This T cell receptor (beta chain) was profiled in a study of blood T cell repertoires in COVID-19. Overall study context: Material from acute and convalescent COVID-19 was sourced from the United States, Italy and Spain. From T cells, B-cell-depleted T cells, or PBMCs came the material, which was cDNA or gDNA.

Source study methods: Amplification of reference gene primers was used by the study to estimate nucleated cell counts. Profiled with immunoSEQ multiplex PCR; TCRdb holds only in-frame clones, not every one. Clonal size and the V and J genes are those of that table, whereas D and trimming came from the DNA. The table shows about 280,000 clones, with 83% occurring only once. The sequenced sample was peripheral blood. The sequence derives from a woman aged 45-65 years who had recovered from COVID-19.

The CDR3 reads CASSLAWGGYTEAFF. CDR3 nucleotides: TGTGCCAGCAGCTTGGCCTGGGGGGGTTACACTGAAGCTTTCTTT. This chain uses TRBV5-6 with TRBJ1-1, with D possibly TRBD1 on 5 matching bases. Germline V lookup: CDR1 SGHDT, CDR2 YYEEEE. The CDR3 contains 15 residues. Trimming cost V 0 bases and J 3 bases, with 12 bases left between them. The full variable domain, completed using reference TRBV5-6 and TRBJ1-1, is DAGVTQSPTHLIKTRGQQVTLRCSPKSGHDTVSWYQQALGQGPQFIFQYYEEEERQRGNFPDRFSGHQFPNYSSELNVNALLLGDSALYLCASSLAWGGYTEAFFGQGTRLTVV.